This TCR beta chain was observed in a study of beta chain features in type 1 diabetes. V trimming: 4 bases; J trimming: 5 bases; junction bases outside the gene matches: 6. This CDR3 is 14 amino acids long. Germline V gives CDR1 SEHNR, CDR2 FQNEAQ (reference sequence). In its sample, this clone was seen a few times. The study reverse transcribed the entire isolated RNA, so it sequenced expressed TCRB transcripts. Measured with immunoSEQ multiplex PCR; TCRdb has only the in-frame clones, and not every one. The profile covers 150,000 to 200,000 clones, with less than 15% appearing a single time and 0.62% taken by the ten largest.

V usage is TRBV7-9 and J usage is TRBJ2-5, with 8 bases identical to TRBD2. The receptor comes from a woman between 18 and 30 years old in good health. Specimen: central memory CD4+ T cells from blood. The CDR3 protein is CASSSGLDVETQYF. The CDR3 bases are TGTGCCAGCAGCTCGGGACTAGATGTGGAGACCCAGTACTTC.